Below, 8 T cell receptor beta chains from the same sample are listed, as sequenced in a study of cytomegalovirus exposure and HLA in healthy donors. The table came from immunoSEQ multiplex PCR; TCRdb's copy has only in-frame clones and leaves some out. The data show 90,000 to 150,000 clones, with 88% seen just once and more than 1.5% held by the top ten. The sample was PBMCs. The receptors stem from a man aged 18 to 30 in good health and CMV-seronegative.

The rearrangement links TRBV27 to TRBJ2-3; the match to TRBD2 covers 8 bases. The CDR3 length is 17 residues. J gave up 2 bases and V 4 bases, and 11 bases lay outside the gene matches. Germline assignment: CDR1 MNHEY and CDR2 SMNVEV (reference sequence). The CDR3 sequence: CASSSSGLVGNTDTQYF. The CDR3 DNA reads as TGTGCCAGCAGTTCCTCGGGACTAGTTGGGAACACAGATACGCAGTATTTT.

The chain links TRBV27 to TRBJ2-7; TRBD2 matches at 10 bases. CDR1 is MNHEY, CDR2 SMNVEV, per germline (reference sequence). The CDR3 length is 15 residues. Germline trimming cut 7 bases from V and 4 bases from J; bases unmatched to any gene: 10. CDR3 residues: CASISTSSGSYEQYF. CDR3 bases: TGTGCCAGCATCTCGACGTCTAGCGGGAGTTACGAGCAGTACTTC.

This clone appeared a few times. The V gene is TRBV15, the J gene TRBJ2-3, with TRBD2 matching 7 bases. V shed 2 bases, J shed 0 bases, and the junction held 2 bases outside the gene matches. From germline, CDR1 is LNHNV and CDR2 YYDKDF (reference sequence). This CDR3 spans 15 amino acids. The CDR3 coding sequence is TGTGCCACCAGCAGACTAGCGGAGAGCACAGATACGCAGTATTTT. Its translation is CATSRLAESTDTQYF.

Written as DNA, the CDR3 is TGTGCCAGCAGCCGACAGACCACCTACGAGCAGTACTTC. Its protein product is CASSRQTTYEQYF. This chain links TRBV2 with TRBJ2-7, with TRBD1 as a possible D gene (5 bases). The germline gives CDR1 SNHLY, CDR2 FYNNEI. Trimming stripped 6 bases from V and 2 bases from J, with 11 bases between. CDR3 length: 13 residues.

The count of this clone is one. The genes are TRBV9 and TRBJ2-3; 9 bases match TRBD1. CDR3 length: 14 residues. CDR1 and CDR2 (germline): SGDLS, YYNGEE. V lost 0 bases to trimming and J lost 5 bases; unmatched junction nucleotides: 1. The CDR3 DNA reads TGTGCCAGCAGCGTAGCGGGACAGGGAGATACGCAGTATTTT. Translation: CASSVAGQGDTQYF.

V and J are TRBV19 and TRBJ2-7; 8 bases are shared with TRBD1. This CDR3 region has 14 residues. Germline V gene sequence: CDR1 LNHDA, CDR2 SQIVND (reference sequence). The J segment lost 0 bases and the V segment lost 6 bases, leaving 4 bases of the junction unmatched. The CDR3 DNA reads TGTGCCAGTAGGGGACAGGTTTGCTCCTACGAGCAGTACTTC. This translates into CASRGQVCSYEQYF.

The genes are TRBV19 and TRBJ1-1; 8 positions agree with TRBD1. There are 12 residues in the CDR3. V lost 9 bases and J lost 5; bases outside the gene matches: 5. Germline loops: CDR1 LNHDA, CDR2 SQIVND (reference sequence). The chain's CDR3 is CASRGQFTEAFF. The DNA of the CDR3 is TGTGCCAGCAGGGGGCAATTTACTGAAGCTTTCTTT.

V usage is TRBV5-6 and J usage is TRBJ2-2; 8 bases are shared with TRBD1. The CDR3 loop spans 17 amino acids. The J segment lost 5 bases and the V segment lost 2 bases, leaving 11 bases of the junction unmatched. From germline, CDR1 is SGHDT and CDR2 YYEEEE. The CDR3 here is CASSFGQGALRTGELFF. For the CDR3, the DNA is TGTGCCAGCAGCTTTGGACAGGGCGCATTGAGGACCGGGGAGCTGTTTTTT.